This T cell receptor (beta chain) was observed in a study of PD-L1 blockade in urothelial cancer. Study background: Treatment start was followed by blood analysis at 3 weeks (second dose) and again at 6 weeks.

As for time point: pretreatment peripheral blood. CDR3 length: 15 amino acids. Germline assignment: CDR1 KGHSH and CDR2 LQKENI. Trimming stripped 3 bases from V and 0 bases from J, with 12 bases between. Sequenced by immunoSEQ multiplex PCR; TCRdb stores in-frame clones only, minus some. The table records 45,000 to 60,000 clones, roughly 85% of them present only once. V is TRBV18 and J is TRBJ2-7, with D possibly matching TRBD2 (6 bases). Sequences were derived from PBMCs, sampled around atezolizumab (anti-PD-L1) treatment. The clonotype was recovered from a man between 65 and 80 years old with urothelial cancer. The CDR3: CASSPGSGSSYEQYF. The CDR3 nucleotides are TGTGCCAGCTCACCCGGGAGCGGAAGCTCCTACGAGCAGTACTTC.